The present T cell receptor beta chain was sequenced within a study of beta chain features in type 1 diabetes. General study findings and limits: Reduced insertions and increased deletions marked VDJ junctions in type 1 diabetes patients. Shortening that was moderate but significant affected the TCRB CDR3s of Type 1 diabetes patients in all four CD4+ subsets.

This clone turned up a few times. Its antigen is not known. The authors reverse transcribed all of the isolated RNA, so sequencing captured expressed TCRB transcripts. Sequenced by immunoSEQ multiplex PCR; TCRdb stores in-frame clones only, minus some. The repertoire holds 150,000 or so clones, with around 50% as singletons. V lost 2 bases and J 9 bases, leaving 11 bases between the germline ends. This CDR3 spans 13 amino acids. Germline V gene sequence: CDR1 MDHEN, CDR2 SYDVKM. The sequence derives from a man between 18 and 29 years old in good health. This chain uses TRBV28 with TRBJ1-5; D not resolved. The sample consisted of Tregs from blood. CDR3 residues: CASSLHAWRPQHF. CDR3 sequence (DNA): TGTGCCAGCAGTTTACACGCCTGGAGGCCCCAGCATTTT.